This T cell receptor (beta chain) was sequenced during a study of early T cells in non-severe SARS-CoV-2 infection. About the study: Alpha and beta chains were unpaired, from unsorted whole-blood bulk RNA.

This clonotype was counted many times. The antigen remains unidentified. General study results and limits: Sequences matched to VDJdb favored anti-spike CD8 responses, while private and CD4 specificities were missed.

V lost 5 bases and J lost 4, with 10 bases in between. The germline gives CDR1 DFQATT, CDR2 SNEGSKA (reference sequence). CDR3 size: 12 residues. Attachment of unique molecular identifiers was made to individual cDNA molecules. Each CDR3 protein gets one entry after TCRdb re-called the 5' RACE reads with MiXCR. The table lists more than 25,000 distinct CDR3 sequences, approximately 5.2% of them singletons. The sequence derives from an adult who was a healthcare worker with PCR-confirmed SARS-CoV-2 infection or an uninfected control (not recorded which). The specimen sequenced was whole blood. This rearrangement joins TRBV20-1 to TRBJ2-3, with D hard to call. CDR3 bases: TGCAGTGCTCCCCCGCATTCAGATACGCAGTATTTT. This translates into CSAPPHSDTQYF.